The 32 T cell receptor beta chains below were found in one sample sequenced in a study of human T cells and chemical hapten exposure (dated by TCRdb to about 2021). Total RNA was extracted from unfractionated whole blood that had been collected in Tempus Blood RNA tubes. The method was 5' RACE. Sequencing relied on an Illumina MiSeq. TCRdb reprocessed the public reads (quality trimming at Q25 with fastp, clone calling with MiXCR) and kept in-frame beta chains. Entries are consolidated by CDR3 protein sequence, retaining the most common genes and DNA. The sample table contains some 78,000 distinct CDR3 sequences; only one count was recorded for roughly 8.4% of them. The top ten clonotypes cover over 2% of the sample. These receptors all come from a male donor in good health.

This chain uses TRBV7-9 with TRBJ2-7, with a possible D match to TRBD1 (7 bases). The CDR3 has 15 amino acids. V was cut by 4 bases and J by 9 bases, with 22 bases left in between. Germline V lookup: CDR1 SEHNR, CDR2 FQNEAQ (reference sequence). The CDR3 DNA is TGTGCCAGCAGCTCGCGGGACAGCGATAGGAGTCGGCAGTACTTC. Translation: CASSSRDSDRSRQYF.

This clonotype came up a few times. This chain uses TRBV4-2 with TRBJ1-4; D remains ambiguous. The CDR3 extends over 16 amino acids. The germline V gene has CDR1 LGHNA and CDR2 YNFKEQ. V was trimmed by 2 bases and J by 0 bases, leaving 10 bases between them. The chain's CDR3 is CASSQQSDPTNEKLFF. CDR3 coding DNA: TGTGCCAGCAGCCAACAATCAGATCCAACTAATGAAAAACTGTTTTTT.

This clonotype occurred a few times. The chain carries TRBV12-5 and TRBJ2-4, with 14 bases identical to TRBD2. This CDR3 has 18 residues. Unmatched junction bases numbered 3, after V lost 1 base and J lost 1 base. Germline loops: CDR1 LGHNT, CDR2 FRNRAP. The CDR3 is CASGLARTSGGAKNIQYF. In DNA form, the CDR3 reads TGTGCTAGTGGTTTGGCCAGGACTAGCGGGGGGGCCAAAAACATTCAGTACTTC.

This sequence joins TRBV5-6 and TRBJ2-7; the D gene is possibly TRBD2 (5 bases). V gave up 3 bases and J gave up 4 bases, with 8 bases separating them. The CDR3 loop spans 12 amino acids. Looked up from germline, CDR1 is SGHDT and CDR2 is YYEEEE. In DNA form, the CDR3 reads TGTGCCAGCAGCTCCGGGGTGTACGAGCAGTACTTC. Translated: CASSSGVYEQYF.

This clonotype occurred many times. The chain couples TRBV2 to TRBJ2-3; TRBD1 matches 8 bases. The V gene end was trimmed by 8 bases and the J gene end by 4 bases; junction bases not matched to a gene: 8. This CDR3 spans 14 amino acids. The germline V gene encodes CDR1 SNHLY and CDR2 FYNNEI. For the CDR3, the DNA is TGTGCCAGCGAGGGGGCAGGGGGCGCAGATACGCAGTATTTT. Its translation: CASEGAGGADTQYF.

A note on this clonotype: Since a much larger clone is just one base distant, this may be a read error. The CDR3 nucleotides are TGTGCCAGCTCACCTATGGACAGGCAAAAGGGCAACACCTTC. Its protein product is CASSPMDRQKGNTF. This sequence joins TRBV18 and TRBJ1-2, with 7 bases identical to TRBD1. After removal of 3 bases from V and 12 bases from J, the junction contained 13 bases not matched to a gene. The CDR3 length is 14 residues. Germline V CDR1 and CDR2: KGHSH, LQKENI.

This chain links TRBV15 with TRBJ2-5; the match to TRBD1 covers 7 bases. Germline lookup yields CDR1 LNHNV and CDR2 YYDKDF (reference sequence). With 0 bases clipped from V and 5 bases from J, the junction kept 12 bases outside the gene matches. This CDR3 has 17 amino acids. CDR3 loop: CATSRDLRQGVGETQYF. The CDR3 bases are TGTGCCACCAGCAGAGATCTCAGGCAGGGGGTCGGGGAGACCCAGTACTTC.

In this sample, this clonotype turned up many times. The V gene is TRBV5-4, the J gene TRBJ2-3; no clear D. Trimming cost V 4 bases and J 2 bases, with 11 bases left between them. Per germline, CDR1 SGHNT and CDR2 YYREEE (reference sequence). CDR3 length: 14 amino acids. CDR3 nucleotides: TGTGCCAGCAGCCCCAGCAGAAACACAGATACGCAGTATTTT. Its translation: CASSPSRNTDTQYF.

This clonotype was detected a few times. The J gene is TRBJ2-6, the V gene TRBV2, with D possibly TRBD2 on 6 matching bases. The CDR3 consists of 17 residues. Germline lookup yields CDR1 SNHLY and CDR2 FYNNEI. The V end lost 3 bases, the J end lost 0 bases, and 12 bases lay between the germline ends. The DNA for the CDR3 is TGTGCCAGCAGTGATCCGGGACTTCACTCTGGGGCCAACGTCCTGACTTTC. Protein product: CASSDPGLHSGANVLTF.

This clonotype was seen a few times. The rearrangement links TRBV19 to TRBJ1-5, with 8 bases aligning to TRBD1. The CDR3 has 13 residues. Germline V gives CDR1 LNHDA, CDR2 SQIVND (reference sequence). CDR3 sequence reads: CATLDRGNQPQHF. The DNA for the CDR3 is TGTGCAACCCTCGACAGGGGAAATCAGCCCCAGCATTTT.

This clonotype was observed many times. This chain joins TRBV7-9 and TRBJ2-3; a weak D match, TRBD2 (6 bases). The CDR3 contains 15 residues. V lost 5 bases, J lost 0 bases, and 12 bases lay in between. Per germline, CDR1 SEHNR and CDR2 FQNEAQ (reference sequence). CDR3 amino acids: CASSQGGTSTDTQYF. The CDR3, as DNA: TGTGCCAGCAGCCAAGGCGGGACTAGCACAGATACGCAGTATTTT.

This clonotype was recorded a few times. CDR3 sequence (DNA): TGCGCCAGCAGCCAAGAGGAGACAGGGAAAGCTTTCTTT. This codes for CASSQEETGKAFF. J is TRBJ1-1 and V is TRBV4-1; TRBD1 agrees at 7 bases. The CDR3 is 13 residues long. Germline trimming cut 0 bases from V and 9 bases from J; bases unmatched to any gene: 4. Germline V lookup: CDR1 MGHRA, CDR2 YSYEKL.

This clonotype has more than one count but fewer than ten. V gene TRBV21-1 combines with J gene TRBJ2-1; the table's D call, TRBD1, has no DNA check behind it. TRBV21-1 is described as a pseudogene. This CDR3 is built from 17 residues. The CDR3 nucleotides read TGTGCCAGCAGCAAAGTAAACGCCCGTAGCTCCTACAATGAGCAGTTCTTC. It yields the protein CASSKVNARSSYNEQFF.

The chain has TRBV19 and TRBJ2-1; TRBD2 agrees at 7 bases. CDR3 length: 16 residues. Germline loops: CDR1 LNHDA, CDR2 SQIVND (reference sequence). V trimming: 5 bases; J trimming: 5 bases; junction bases outside the gene matches: 12. CDR3 region: CASSAIRLAAHNEQFF. CDR3 sequence (DNA): TGTGCCAGTAGTGCTATCCGCCTAGCGGCCCACAATGAGCAGTTCTTC.

This clonotype was seen a few times. The chain joins TRBV12-3 or TRBV12-4 to TRBJ1-1, with D possibly matching TRBD1 (6 bases). V lost 3 bases and J lost 1, with 21 bases in between. The CDR3 loop spans 18 amino acids. The CDR3 DNA reads as TGTGCCAGCAGTTTCAGCCCCGGGCGACAGGCTGCGAACACTGAAGCTTTCTTT. It yields the protein CASSFSPGRQAANTEAFF.

This clonotype has ten or more counts. The CDR3 loop is CASSEASENNEQFF. CDR3 coding DNA: TGTGCCAGCAGTGAGGCTAGCGAGAACAATGAGCAGTTCTTC. The chain uses TRBV6-4 and TRBJ2-1, with D perhaps TRBD2 (6 bases). The ends were cut back, 3 bases at V and 5 bases at J, with 11 bases in the middle. Germline CDR1 reads MRHNA; CDR2 reads SNTAGT. The CDR3 is 14 residues long.

In this sample, this clonotype turned up a few times. The gene calls are TRBV12-3 or TRBV12-4 and TRBJ2-2; either TRBD1 or TRBD2 may fit D (6 bases each). V was pared by 3 bases and J by 6 bases, with 14 bases between. CDR3 length equals 15 residues. CDR3 nucleotides: TGTGCCAGCAGTTTTGGGGGGCCCTGGTCCGGGGAGCTGTTTTTT. This codes for CASSFGGPWSGELFF.

Regarding this clonotype: A junction boundary mismatches the germline segment, possibly from a read error. The chain links TRBV6-6 to TRBJ1-2, with a tentative D call TRBD1 (5 bases). Germline values: CDR1 MNHNY, CDR2 SVGAGI (reference sequence). The CDR3 runs to 14 residues. CDR3 loop: CASSREDTAYGDTF. The CDR3 bases are TGTGCCAGCAGTCGAGAGGACACTGCCTATGGCGACACCTTC.

The chain combines TRBV6-1 with TRBJ2-2, with D perhaps assigned TRBD1 or TRBD2 (6 bases each). The CDR3 runs 14 residues. Germline-derived CDR1 and CDR2 are MNHNS and SASEGT. The ends were cut back, 3 bases at V and 4 bases at J, with 9 bases in the middle. This CDR3 reads CASSDRGRTGELFF. In DNA form, the CDR3 reads TGTGCCAGCAGTGACCGGGGGCGCACCGGGGAGCTGTTTTTT.

This clonotype was counted ten times or more. V gene TRBV7-8 combines with J gene TRBJ2-4; D is unresolved. Germline loops: CDR1 SGHVS, CDR2 FQNEAQ. Trimming cost V 7 bases and J 0 bases, with 16 bases left between them. The CDR3 runs to 16 residues. CDR3 amino acids: CASTPDVGPAKNIQYF. The DNA for the CDR3 is TGTGCCAGCACACCGGACGTAGGCCCAGCCAAAAACATTCAGTACTTC. The full variable domain, rest sourced from reference TRBV7-8 and TRBJ2-4, is GAGVSQSPRYKVAKRGQDVALRCDPISGHVSLFWYQQALGQGPEFLTYFQNEAQLDKSGLPSDRFFAERPEGSVSTLKIQRTQQEDSAVYLCASTPDVGPAKNIQYFGAGTRLSVL.

This clonotype was counted many times. J is TRBJ1-5 and V is TRBV20-1, with 11 bases lining up with TRBD1. Germline V gene sequence: CDR1 DFQATT, CDR2 SNEGSKA (reference sequence). Trimming at V came to 4 bases and at J to 6 bases, leaving 5 bases not matched to a gene. The CDR3 has 14 residues. In DNA, the CDR3 is TGCAGTGCTAAGGACAGGGGGCAATTTCAGCCCCAGCATTTT. Translated, it gives CSAKDRGQFQPQHF.

The sample holds many counts of this clonotype. V gene TRBV4-3 combines with J gene TRBJ2-3; 7 bases match TRBD2. Trimming removed 6 bases from V and 3 bases from J; junction bases left unmatched: 0. Germline V gives CDR1 LGHNA, CDR2 YSLEER. The CDR3 runs to 12 residues. CDR3 region: CASRRGTDTQYF. The CDR3 DNA is TGCGCCAGCAGGCGGGGGACAGATACGCAGTATTTT.

This clonotype appeared a few times. V is TRBV29-1 and J is TRBJ2-3; D not certain. The V gene lost 0 bases and the J gene lost 0 bases, with 1 base spanning the gap. In germline, CDR1 is SQVTM, CDR2 ANQGSEA. The CDR3 contains 12 residues. CDR3 amino acids: CSVEDSTDTQYF. The CDR3 coding sequence is TGCAGCGTTGAAGATAGCACAGATACGCAGTATTTT.

The chain couples TRBV29-1 to TRBJ2-5, with 9 nucleotides matching TRBD2. Germline assignment: CDR1 SQVTM and CDR2 ANQGSEA. V trimming: 6 bases; J trimming: 4 bases; junction bases outside the gene matches: 9. The CDR3 extends over 14 amino acids. The CDR3 nucleotides are TGCAGCGTCGTAATAGCGGGAGTCGCAGAGACCCAGTACTTC. This translates into CSVVIAGVAETQYF.

This clonotype was recorded at least ten times. The chain combines TRBV5-1 with TRBJ2-3; D may correspond to TRBD1 or TRBD2 (5 bases each). The V gene lost 4 bases and the J gene lost 1 base, with 13 bases spanning the gap. The V gene's germline CDR1 is SGHRS and CDR2 YFSETQ. The CDR3 spans 15 residues. The CDR3 sequence is CASSPGTGGTDTQYF. CDR3 in DNA: TGCGCCAGCAGCCCCGGGACCGGGGGCACAGATACGCAGTATTTT. Drawing the rest from reference TRBV5-1 and TRBJ2-3, the complete variable domain is KAGVTQTPRYLIKTRGQQVTLSCSPISGHRSVSWYQQTPGQGLQFLFEYFSETQRNKGNFPGRFSGRQFSNSRSEMNVSTLELGDSALYLCASSPGTGGTDTQYFGPGTRLTVL.

J is TRBJ1-5 and V is TRBV12-5, with D perhaps matching TRBD1 (5 bases). Germline CDR1 is LGHNT and CDR2 is FRNRAP. The germline V and J ends were trimmed by 0 bases and 6 bases, with 18 bases remaining between them. The length of the CDR3 is 17 residues. In nucleotides, the CDR3 is TGTGCTAGTGGTTTGGTAGCAGGGACCGCTGTCGGTCAGCCCCAGCATTTT. As protein: CASGLVAGTAVGQPQHF.

This clonotype occurred many times. The chain joins TRBV9 to TRBJ2-7; 8 nucleotides line up with TRBD2. The CDR3 has 14 amino acids. Germline V gene lookup returns CDR1 SGDLS and CDR2 YYNGEE. The J segment lost 2 bases and the V segment lost 4 bases, leaving 5 bases of the junction unmatched. The CDR3: CASSTTSGPYEQYF. In DNA form, the CDR3 reads TGTGCCAGCAGCACCACTAGCGGACCCTACGAGCAGTACTTC.

This chain connects TRBV3-1 to TRBJ2-3, with TRBD2 matching over 7 bases. CDR3 length: 16 residues. V lost 0 bases to trimming and J lost 2 bases; unmatched junction nucleotides: 5. Germline loops: CDR1 LGHDT, CDR2 YNNKEL (reference sequence). CDR3: CASSQDLAETTDTQYF. CDR3 nucleotide sequence: TGTGCCAGCAGCCAAGATCTAGCGGAAACCACAGATACGCAGTATTTT.

The genes are TRBV6-6 and TRBJ1-5; a possible D gene is TRBD1 (6 bases). The CDR3 runs to 14 residues. Germline lookup yields CDR1 MNHNY and CDR2 SVGAGI (reference sequence). V was pared by 7 bases and J by 6 bases, with 16 bases between. The CDR3 coding sequence is TGTGCCAGCAACGACAGGCCAATGGGTCAGCCCCAGCATTTT. Translated: CASNDRPMGQPQHF.

This clonotype was seen repeatedly, ten times or more. This chain connects TRBV5-1 to TRBJ2-3, with 7 bases lining up with TRBD1. Germline V CDR1 and CDR2: SGHRS, YFSETQ. V shed 4 bases and J 3 bases; nucleotides not matched to a gene: 17. This CDR3 region has 18 residues. CDR3 coding DNA: TGCGCCAGCAGCCCCCGGGACAGAACGTCCTGGCAGACAGATACGCAGTATTTT. This encodes CASSPRDRTSWQTDTQYF.

This clonotype showed up many times. This chain links TRBV6-5 with TRBJ2-7; TRBD1 matches 8 bases. The CDR3 contains 15 residues. V gave up 4 bases and J gave up 3 bases; unmatched junction bases: 8. CDR1 is MNHEY and CDR2 is SVGAGI in the germline V gene. The DNA for the CDR3 is TGTGCCAGCAGTTTGCACAGGGGGTCCCTCTACGAGCAGTACTTC. It is translated as CASSLHRGSLYEQYF.

In its sample, this clonotype was seen many times. The gene calls are TRBV4-1 and TRBJ1-5; D remains ambiguous. V lost 0 bases and J lost 4, with 10 bases in between. The CDR3 covers 15 residues. CDR1 MGHRA and CDR2 YSYEKL come from the germline V gene. The CDR3 nucleotides are TGCGCCAGCAGCCAAGAGGTGGACGGGAATCAGCCCCAGCATTTT. Translating it yields CASSQEVDGNQPQHF.